These T cell receptor beta chains were read from a single sample in a study of T cell responses to AZD1222 COVID-19 vaccine. Libraries were prepared by immunoSEQ multiplex PCR; TCRdb keeps only in-frame clonotypes and omits some of them. The sample has about 120,000 clones; 85% to 90% are singletons. The sequencing here drew on peripheral blood, taken on day 0 of AZD1222 vaccination. Receptors were obtained from an adult in good health. The CDR3 runs from the conserved cysteine through the conserved F or W. D genes are given only for firm matches. Only some rows state a clone size, as once, few, many or a class for expanded clones.

V	J	D	size	CDR3	DNA
TRBV7-2	TRBJ1-4	TRBD1	-	CASSLGQATEKLFF	TGTGCCAGCAGCCTCGGACAGGCCACCGAAAAACTGTTTTTT
TRBV5-1	TRBJ2-7	-	-	CASSWGAEGPYEQYF	TGCGCCAGCAGCTGGGGGGCGGAGGGGCCCTACGAGCAGTACTTC
TRBV19	TRBJ1-2	TRBD1	-	CASSPDRGSVNYGYTF	TGTGCCAGTAGTCCTGACAGGGGGTCCGTTAACTATGGCTACACCTTC
TRBV21-1	TRBJ2-4	-	-	CASSKALTGMAKNIQYF	TGTGCCAGCAGCAAAGCTCTAACAGGGATGGCCAAAAACATTCAGTACTTC
TRBV5-1	TRBJ2-7	-	-	CASSFSGADYEQYF	TGCGCCAGCAGCTTTTCGGGCGCGGACTACGAGCAGTACTTC
TRBV29-1	TRBJ1-2	-	-	CSVAQGPYGYTF	TGCAGCGTTGCACAGGGACCCTATGGCTACACCTTC
TRBV7-9	TRBJ1-2	TRBD1	-	CASSMAHGTDYGYTF	TGTGCCAGCAGTATGGCTCACGGGACAGACTATGGCTACACCTTC
TRBV15	TRBJ1-4	-	-	CATSRERGLGEKLFF	TGTGCCACCAGCAGAGAGCGGGGACTTGGTGAAAAACTGTTTTTT
TRBV7-8	TRBJ2-1	-	-	CASSPGKVSSYNEQFF	TGTGCCAGCAGCCCCGGGAAGGTTAGCTCCTACAATGAGCAGTTCTTC
TRBV5-1	TRBJ1-1	TRBD1	-	CASSLAGLAQGAGTEAFF	TGCGCCAGCAGCTTGGCCGGATTAGCTCAGGGGGCGGGCACTGAAGCTTTCTTT
TRBV7-8	TRBJ1-5	TRBD1	-	CASSLGDRNQPQHF	TGTGCCAGCAGCTTAGGGGACAGAAATCAGCCCCAGCATTTT
TRBV10-3	TRBJ2-1	TRBD2	few	CAITPRTSGDHEQFF	TGTGCCATCACCCCCAGGACTAGCGGGGACCATGAGCAGTTCTTC
TRBV18	TRBJ1-4	-	-	CASSPLRELNEKLFF	TGTGCCAGCTCACCCCTCCGGGAACTTAATGAAAAACTGTTTTTT
TRBV9	TRBJ2-2	-	-	CASSVAGNTGELFF	TGTGCCAGCAGCGTAGCAGGAAACACCGGGGAGCTGTTTTTT
TRBV11-2	TRBJ1-1	-	-	CASSLDFGLTEAFF	TGTGCCAGCAGCTTAGATTTCGGCCTTACTGAAGCTTTCTTT
TRBV6-5	TRBJ1-3	-	few	CASTRTRVAGNTIYF	TGTGCCAGCACCCGGACCAGGGTAGCTGGAAACACCATATATTTT
TRBV7-9	TRBJ1-1	-	-	CASSLGRPEAFF	TGTGCCAGCAGCTTAGGACGCCCGGAAGCTTTCTTT
TRBV5-8	TRBJ1-5	-	-	CASSLGLKGNQPQHF	TGTGCCAGCAGCTTGGGGTTGAAGGGGAATCAGCCCCAGCATTTT
TRBV2	TRBJ2-7	TRBD1	-	CASRDRSYEQYF	TGTGCCAGCCGGGACAGGTCCTACGAGCAGTACTTC
TRBV27	TRBJ1-5	-	-	CASSTNNQPQHF	TGTGCCAGCAGTACGAACAATCAGCCCCAGCATTTT
TRBV3-1/TRBV3-2	TRBJ2-3	-	-	CASSQDWSEGTDTQYF	TGTGCCAGCAGCCAAGATTGGTCAGAGGGCACAGATACGCAGTATTTT
TRBV4-3	TRBJ2-6	TRBD1	-	CASSQDTRQGHKSSGANVLTF	TGCGCCAGCAGCCAAGACACCCGACAGGGGCATAAGAGCTCTGGGGCCAACGTCCTGACTTTC
TRBV12-5	TRBJ1-1	-	-	CASGLSQNTEAFF	TGTGCTAGTGGTTTGTCACAGAACACTGAAGCTTTCTTT
TRBV5-1	TRBJ1-1	-	-	CASSKDGEEAFF	TGCGCCAGCAGTAAGGACGGGGAAGAAGCTTTCTTT
TRBV6-4	TRBJ2-2	-	-	CASSETNTGELFF	TGTGCCAGCAGTGAGACTAACACCGGGGAGCTGTTTTTT
TRBV29-1	TRBJ2-6	TRBD1	few	CSVEGDRGSGANVLTF	TGCAGCGTTGAAGGGGACAGAGGCTCTGGGGCCAACGTCCTGACTTTC
TRBV7-2	TRBJ2-5	-	-	CASSLVSTPGETQYF	TGTGCCAGCAGCTTAGTGTCTACCCCTGGGGAGACCCAGTACTTC
TRBV9	TRBJ2-3	-	-	CASTEGLSTDTQYF	TGTGCCAGCACCGAGGGCTTGTCCACAGATACGCAGTATTTT
TRBV5-1	TRBJ1-4	-	once	CASSPRTVGLEKLFF	TGCGCCAGCAGCCCCCGGACAGTAGGGCTTGAAAAACTGTTTTTT
TRBV4-2	TRBJ2-2	TRBD2	-	CASSQEGGLNTGELFF	TGTGCCAGCAGCCAAGAGGGGGGGTTGAACACCGGGGAGCTGTTTTTT
TRBV5-6	TRBJ1-6	-	-	CASSLIEAVYNSPLHF	TGTGCCAGCAGCTTGATTGAGGCAGTATATAATTCACCCCTCCACTTT
TRBV10-3	TRBJ1-5	-	-	CAISESTGQPQHF	TGTGCCATCAGTGAGTCGACGGGACAGCCCCAGCATTTT
TRBV14	TRBJ2-7	TRBD2	-	CASSQTSGDPYEQYF	TGTGCCAGCAGTCAAACTAGCGGGGATCCCTACGAGCAGTACTTC
TRBV7-3	TRBJ1-1	-	once	CASSKGSGNTEAFF	TGTGCCAGCAGCAAGGGGTCCGGGAACACTGAAGCTTTCTTT
TRBV11-3	TRBJ2-2	-	-	CASSLDHAGSTANTGELFF	TGTGCCAGCAGCTTAGATCATGCGGGCAGCACCGCGAACACCGGGGAGCTGTTTTTT
TRBV3-1/TRBV3-2	TRBJ1-2	TRBD1	-	CASSSRDRGFRYYGYTF	TGTGCCAGCAGCAGCCGGGACAGGGGCTTCAGATACTATGGCTACACCTTC
TRBV7-9	TRBJ1-1	-	-	CASSLELTAEAFF	TGTGCCAGCAGCTTAGAGTTAACCGCTGAAGCTTTCTTT
TRBV6-1	TRBJ1-2	-	-	CASSEEAANYGYTF	TGTGCCAGCAGTGAAGAGGCGGCTAACTATGGCTACACCTTC
TRBV10-2	TRBJ2-7	TRBD1	-	CASSDRGLPSYEQYF	TGCGCCAGCAGTGACAGGGGGCTCCCCTCCTACGAGCAGTACTTC
TRBV10-1	TRBJ2-7	TRBD1	once	CASRLDRGPYEQYF	TGCGCCAGTCGCCTGGACAGGGGCCCCTACGAGCAGTACTTC
TRBV7-8	TRBJ2-7	-	-	CASSSVDTYEQYF	TGTGCCAGCAGCTCGGTAGATACCTACGAGCAGTACTTC